This section outlines one TCR beta chain sequence together with its context. This entry comes from a study of blood T cell repertoires in COVID-19. Study-level information: COVID-19 samples collected from the United States, Italy and Spain covered acute and convalescent phases. From T cells, B-cell-depleted T cells, or PBMCs came the material, which was cDNA or gDNA.

Authors' processing steps: Reference gene primer amplification yielded estimated nucleated cell counts. The data were produced by immunoSEQ multiplex PCR, yet TCRdb's version contains in-frame clones alone and is incomplete. That table gives V, J and clone size, and the DNA gave D and trimming. The data hold tens of thousands of clones, with more than 80% observed a single time. V lost 4 bases and J lost 5, with 12 bases in between. Per germline, CDR1 SGHRS and CDR2 YFSETQ. The CDR3 spans 13 residues. V and J are TRBV5-1 and TRBJ2-5; a possible D gene is TRBD2 (7 bases). The receptor was derived from a man older than 75 with acute or convalescent COVID-19. Sequenced: peripheral blood. The CDR3 here is CASSGGAGETQYF. CDR3 coding DNA: TGCGCCAGCAGCGGGGGGGCGGGCGAGACCCAGTACTTC.